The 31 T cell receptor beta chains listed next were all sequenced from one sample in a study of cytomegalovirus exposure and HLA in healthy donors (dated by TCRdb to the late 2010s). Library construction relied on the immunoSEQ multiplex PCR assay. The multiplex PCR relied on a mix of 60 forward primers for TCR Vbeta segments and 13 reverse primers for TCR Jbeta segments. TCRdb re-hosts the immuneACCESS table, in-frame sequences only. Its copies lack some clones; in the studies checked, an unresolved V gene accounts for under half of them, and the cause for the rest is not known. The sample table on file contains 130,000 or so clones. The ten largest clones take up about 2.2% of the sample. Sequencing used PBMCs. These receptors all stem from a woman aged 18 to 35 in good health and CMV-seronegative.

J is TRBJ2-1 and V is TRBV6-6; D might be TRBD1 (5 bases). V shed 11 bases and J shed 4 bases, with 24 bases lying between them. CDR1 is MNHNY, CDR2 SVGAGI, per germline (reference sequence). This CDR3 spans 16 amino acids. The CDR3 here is CAAGRASPRFYNEQFF. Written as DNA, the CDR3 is TGTGCCGCAGGCAGGGCCTCACCCCGTTTTTACAATGAGCAGTTCTTC.

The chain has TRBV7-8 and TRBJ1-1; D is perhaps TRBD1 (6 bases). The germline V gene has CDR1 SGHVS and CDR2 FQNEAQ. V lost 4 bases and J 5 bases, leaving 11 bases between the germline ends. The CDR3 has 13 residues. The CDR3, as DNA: TGTGCCAGCAGCTCACAGGGTGGGACTGAAGCTTTCTTT. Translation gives CASSSQGGTEAFF.

The CDR3 loop reads CASSDPTDDRETQYF. CDR3 DNA: TGCGCCAGCAGCGACCCGACAGACGATCGAGAGACCCAGTACTTC. The chain is built from TRBV10-1 and TRBJ2-5, with a possible D match to TRBD1 (5 bases). Trimming shortened V by 6 bases and J by 4 bases, and 18 bases separated the two germline ends. CDR3 length: 15 amino acids. CDR1 and CDR2 (germline): WNHNN, SYGVQD (reference sequence).

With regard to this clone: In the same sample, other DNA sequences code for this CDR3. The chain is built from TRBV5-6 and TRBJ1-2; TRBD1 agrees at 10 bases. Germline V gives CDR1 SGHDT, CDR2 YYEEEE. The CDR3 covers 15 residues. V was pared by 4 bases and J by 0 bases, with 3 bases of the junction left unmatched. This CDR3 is CASSLGTGANYGYTF. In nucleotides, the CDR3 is TGTGCCAGCAGCCTGGGGACAGGGGCTAACTATGGCTACACCTTC.

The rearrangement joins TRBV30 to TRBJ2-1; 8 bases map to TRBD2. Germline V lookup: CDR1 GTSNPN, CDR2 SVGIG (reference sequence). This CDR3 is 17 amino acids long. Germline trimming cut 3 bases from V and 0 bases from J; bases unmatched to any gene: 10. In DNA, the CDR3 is TGTGCCTGGAGACGGCGGCTAGCGGGCATCTCCTACAATGAGCAGTTCTTC. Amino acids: CAWRRRLAGISYNEQFF.

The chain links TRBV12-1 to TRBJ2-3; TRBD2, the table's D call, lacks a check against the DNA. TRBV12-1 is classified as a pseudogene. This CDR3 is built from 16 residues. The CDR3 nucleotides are TGTGCCAGCAGCTTGAGCCTAGCGGGAGGGGCAGATACGCAGTATTTT. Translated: CASSLSLAGGADTQYF.

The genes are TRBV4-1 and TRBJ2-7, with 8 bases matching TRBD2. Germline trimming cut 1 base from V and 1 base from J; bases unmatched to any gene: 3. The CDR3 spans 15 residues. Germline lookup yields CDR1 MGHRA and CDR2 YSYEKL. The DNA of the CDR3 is TGCGCCAGCAGCCAAGTTACTAGCGGTTCCTACGAGCAGTACTTC. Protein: CASSQVTSGSYEQYF.

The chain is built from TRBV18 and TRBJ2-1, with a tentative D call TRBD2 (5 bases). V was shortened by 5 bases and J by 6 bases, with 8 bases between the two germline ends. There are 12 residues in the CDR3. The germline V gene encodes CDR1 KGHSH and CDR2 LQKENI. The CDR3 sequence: CASSWAGNEQFF. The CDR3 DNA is TGTGCCAGCTCATGGGCGGGCAATGAGCAGTTCTTC.

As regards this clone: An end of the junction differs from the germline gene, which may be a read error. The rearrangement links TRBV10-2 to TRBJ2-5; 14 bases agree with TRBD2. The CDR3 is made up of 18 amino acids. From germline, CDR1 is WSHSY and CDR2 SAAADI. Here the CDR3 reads CASSESGTSGRYQETQYF. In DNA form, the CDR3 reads TGCGCCAGCAGTGAGTCGGGGACTAGCGGGAGATACCAGGAGACTCAGTACTTC.

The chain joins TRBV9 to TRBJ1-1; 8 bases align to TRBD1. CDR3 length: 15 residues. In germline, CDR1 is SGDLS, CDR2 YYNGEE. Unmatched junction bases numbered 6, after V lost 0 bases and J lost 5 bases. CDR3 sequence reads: CASSVDAGGGTEAFF. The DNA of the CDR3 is TGTGCCAGCAGCGTAGATGCAGGGGGCGGGACTGAAGCTTTCTTT.

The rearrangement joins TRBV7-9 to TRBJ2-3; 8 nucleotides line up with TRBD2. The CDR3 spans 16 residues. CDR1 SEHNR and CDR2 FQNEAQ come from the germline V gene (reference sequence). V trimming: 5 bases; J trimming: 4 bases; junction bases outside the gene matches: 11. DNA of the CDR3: TGTGCCAGCAGCATTAAAGACGGGAGGGCCCCAGATACGCAGTATTTT. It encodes CASSIKDGRAPDTQYF.

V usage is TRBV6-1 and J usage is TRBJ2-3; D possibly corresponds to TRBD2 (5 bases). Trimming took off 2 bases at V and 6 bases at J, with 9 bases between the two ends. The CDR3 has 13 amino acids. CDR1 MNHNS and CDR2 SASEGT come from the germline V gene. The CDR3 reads CASSEYRGDTQYF. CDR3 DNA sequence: TGTGCCAGCAGTGAATACAGAGGGGATACGCAGTATTTT.

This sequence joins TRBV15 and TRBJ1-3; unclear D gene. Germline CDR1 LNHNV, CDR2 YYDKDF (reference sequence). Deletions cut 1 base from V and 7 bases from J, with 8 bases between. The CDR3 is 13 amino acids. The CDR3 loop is CATSRAGSNTIYF. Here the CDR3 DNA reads TGTGCCACCAGCAGAGCGGGGAGCAACACCATATATTTT.

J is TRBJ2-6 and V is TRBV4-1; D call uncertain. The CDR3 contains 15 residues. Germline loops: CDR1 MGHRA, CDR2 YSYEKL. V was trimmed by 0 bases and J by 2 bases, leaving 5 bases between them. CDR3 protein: CASSQESAGANVLTF. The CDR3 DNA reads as TGCGCCAGCAGCCAAGAATCGGCTGGGGCCAACGTCCTGACTTTC.

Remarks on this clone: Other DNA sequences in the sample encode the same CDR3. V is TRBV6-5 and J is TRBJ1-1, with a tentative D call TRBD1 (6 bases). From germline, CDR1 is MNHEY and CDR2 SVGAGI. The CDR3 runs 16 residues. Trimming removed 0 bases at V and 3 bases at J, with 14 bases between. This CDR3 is CASSYSSSGGDTEAFF. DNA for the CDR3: TGTGCCAGCAGTTACTCGAGCAGCGGGGGCGACACTGAAGCTTTCTTT.

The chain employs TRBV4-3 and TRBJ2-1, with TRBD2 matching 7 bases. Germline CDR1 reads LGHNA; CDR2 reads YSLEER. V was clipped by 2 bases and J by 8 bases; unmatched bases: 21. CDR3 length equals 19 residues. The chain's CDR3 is CASSQRNSGSSTFFDEQFF. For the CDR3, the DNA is TGCGCCAGCAGCCAACGTAATAGCGGGTCTTCGACCTTCTTCGATGAGCAGTTCTTC.

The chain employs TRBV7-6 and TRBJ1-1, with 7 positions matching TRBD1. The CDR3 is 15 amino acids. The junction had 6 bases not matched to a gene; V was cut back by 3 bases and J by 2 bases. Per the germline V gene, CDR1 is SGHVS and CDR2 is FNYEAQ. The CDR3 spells CASSFAAGGNTEAFF. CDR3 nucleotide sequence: TGTGCCAGCAGCTTCGCCGCAGGGGGTAACACTGAAGCTTTCTTT.

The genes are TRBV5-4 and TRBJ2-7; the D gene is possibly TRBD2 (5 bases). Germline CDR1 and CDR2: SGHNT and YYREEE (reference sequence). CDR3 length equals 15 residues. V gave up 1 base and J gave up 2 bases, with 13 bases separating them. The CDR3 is CASSLPEASPYEQYF. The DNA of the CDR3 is TGTGCCAGCAGCTTGCCGGAGGCCTCCCCCTACGAGCAGTACTTC.

CDR3 in amino acids: CASSLGSGSYEQFF. The CDR3 DNA is TGTGCCAGCAGCCTGGGAAGCGGGAGCTATGAGCAGTTCTTC. The chain links TRBV11-2 to TRBJ2-1; 8 nucleotides agree with TRBD2. Germline assignment: CDR1 SGHAT and CDR2 FQNNGV. Losses at the gene ends were 5 bases for V and 8 bases for J; bases not matched to a gene: 8. The CDR3 totals 14 residues.

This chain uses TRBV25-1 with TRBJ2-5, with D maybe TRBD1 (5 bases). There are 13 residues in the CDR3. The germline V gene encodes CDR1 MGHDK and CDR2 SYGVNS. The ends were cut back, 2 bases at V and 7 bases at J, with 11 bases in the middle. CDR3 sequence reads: CASSEQGVWTQYF. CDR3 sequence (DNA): TGTGCCAGCAGTGAACAGGGTGTGTGGACCCAGTACTTC.

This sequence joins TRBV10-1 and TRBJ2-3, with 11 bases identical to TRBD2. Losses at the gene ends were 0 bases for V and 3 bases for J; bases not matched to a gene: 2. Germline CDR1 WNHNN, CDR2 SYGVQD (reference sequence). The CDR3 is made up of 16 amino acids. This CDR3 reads CASSESLAGGTDTQYF. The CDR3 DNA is TGCGCCAGCAGTGAGTCGCTAGCGGGAGGTACAGATACGCAGTATTTT.

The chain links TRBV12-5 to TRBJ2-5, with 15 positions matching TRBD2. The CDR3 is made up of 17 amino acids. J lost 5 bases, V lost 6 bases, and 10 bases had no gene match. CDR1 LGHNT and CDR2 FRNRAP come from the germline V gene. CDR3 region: CASGLGLAGGRMETQYF. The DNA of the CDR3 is TGTGCTAGTGGCTTAGGACTAGCGGGAGGGAGGATGGAGACCCAGTACTTC.

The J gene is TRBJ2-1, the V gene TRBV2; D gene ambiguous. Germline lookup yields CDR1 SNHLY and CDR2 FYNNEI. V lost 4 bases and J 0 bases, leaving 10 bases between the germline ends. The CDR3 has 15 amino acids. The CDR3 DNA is TGTGCCAGCAGTGTCCCCGCGTACTCCTACAATGAGCAGTTCTTC. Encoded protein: CASSVPAYSYNEQFF.

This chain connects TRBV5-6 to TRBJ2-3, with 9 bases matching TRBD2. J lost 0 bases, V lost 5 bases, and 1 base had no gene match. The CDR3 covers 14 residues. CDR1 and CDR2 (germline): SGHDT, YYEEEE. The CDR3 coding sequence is TGTGCCAGCAGTACTAGCGGGAGCACAGATACGCAGTATTTT. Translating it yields CASSTSGSTDTQYF.

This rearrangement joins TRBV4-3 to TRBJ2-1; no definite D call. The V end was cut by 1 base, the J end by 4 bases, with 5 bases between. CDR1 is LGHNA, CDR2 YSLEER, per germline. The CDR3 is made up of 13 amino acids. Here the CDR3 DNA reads TGCGCCAGCAGCCAAGGTCTTTACAATGAGCAGTTCTTC. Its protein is CASSQGLYNEQFF.

Here the CDR3 reads CASSLLGQGAYQPQHF. In DNA, the CDR3 is TGTGCCAGCAGCTTGCTGGGACAGGGGGCTTACCAGCCCCAGCATTTT. This chain connects TRBV5-6 to TRBJ1-5; 12 positions agree with TRBD1. Germline assignment: CDR1 SGHDT and CDR2 YYEEEE. The CDR3 is made up of 16 amino acids. With V trimmed by 1 base and J by 7 bases, 6 bases remained unmatched.

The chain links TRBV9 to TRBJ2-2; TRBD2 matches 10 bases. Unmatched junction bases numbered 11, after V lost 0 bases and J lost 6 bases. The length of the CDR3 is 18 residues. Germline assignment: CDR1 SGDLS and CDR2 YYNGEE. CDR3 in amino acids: CASSVAPSGSIIAGELFF. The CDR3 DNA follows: TGTGCCAGCAGCGTAGCTCCTAGCGGGAGTATTATTGCCGGGGAGCTGTTTTTT.

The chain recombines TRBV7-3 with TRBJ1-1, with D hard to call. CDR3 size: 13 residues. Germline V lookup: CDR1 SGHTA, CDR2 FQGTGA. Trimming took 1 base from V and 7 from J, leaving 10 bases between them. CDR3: CASSLNPSDEAFF. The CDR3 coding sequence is TGTGCCAGCAGCTTAAACCCCAGTGATGAAGCTTTCTTT.

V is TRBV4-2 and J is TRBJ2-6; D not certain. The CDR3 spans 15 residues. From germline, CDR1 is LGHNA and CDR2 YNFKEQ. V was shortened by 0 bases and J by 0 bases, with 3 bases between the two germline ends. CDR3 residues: CASSQDNSGANVLTF. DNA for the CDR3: TGTGCCAGCAGCCAAGACAACTCTGGGGCCAACGTCCTGACTTTC.

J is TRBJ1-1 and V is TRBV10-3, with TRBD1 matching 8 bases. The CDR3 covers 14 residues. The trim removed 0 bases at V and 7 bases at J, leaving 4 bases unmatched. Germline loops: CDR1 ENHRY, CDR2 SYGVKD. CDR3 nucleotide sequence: TGTGCCATCAGTGAGTCGGACAGGGCGAGTGAAGCTTTCTTT. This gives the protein CAISESDRASEAFF.

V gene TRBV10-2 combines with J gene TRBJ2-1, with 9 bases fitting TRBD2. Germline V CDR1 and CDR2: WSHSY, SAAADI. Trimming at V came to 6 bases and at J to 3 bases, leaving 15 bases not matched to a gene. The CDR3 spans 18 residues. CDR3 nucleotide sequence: TGCGCCAGCAGCGCCCCTGATAGCGGGAGAGCTCTCTACAATGAGCAGTTCTTC. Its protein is CASSAPDSGRALYNEQFF.